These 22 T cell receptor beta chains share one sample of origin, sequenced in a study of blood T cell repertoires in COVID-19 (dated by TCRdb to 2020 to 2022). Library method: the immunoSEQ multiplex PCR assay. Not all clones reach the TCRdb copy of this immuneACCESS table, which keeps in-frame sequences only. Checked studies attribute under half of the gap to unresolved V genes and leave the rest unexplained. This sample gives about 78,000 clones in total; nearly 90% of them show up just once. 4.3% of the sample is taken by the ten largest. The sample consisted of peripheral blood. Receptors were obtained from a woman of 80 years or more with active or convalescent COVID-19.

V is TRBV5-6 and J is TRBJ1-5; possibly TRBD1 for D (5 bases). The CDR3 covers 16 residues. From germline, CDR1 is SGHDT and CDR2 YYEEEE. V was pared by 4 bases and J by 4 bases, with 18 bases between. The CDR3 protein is CASSVLGGEKNQPQHF. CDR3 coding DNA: TGTGCCAGCAGCGTCCTGGGGGGGGAAAAAAATCAGCCCCAGCATTTT.

The CDR3 nucleotides are TGTGCCAGCAGTTACATGGGCCCAGTTGGAGAGACCCAGTACTTC. This encodes CASSYMGPVGETQYF. The V and J genes are TRBV6-5 and TRBJ2-5, with no clear D. CDR3 length: 15 amino acids. Looked up from germline, CDR1 is MNHEY and CDR2 is SVGAGI. The V end lost 2 bases, the J end lost 4 bases, and 14 bases lay between the germline ends.

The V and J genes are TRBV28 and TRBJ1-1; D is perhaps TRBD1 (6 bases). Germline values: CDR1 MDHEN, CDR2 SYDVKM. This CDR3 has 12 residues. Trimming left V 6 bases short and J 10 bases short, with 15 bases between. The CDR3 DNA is TGTGCCAGCAGGCCGGGGGGCTCGGGAGCTTTCTTT. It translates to CASRPGGSGAFF.

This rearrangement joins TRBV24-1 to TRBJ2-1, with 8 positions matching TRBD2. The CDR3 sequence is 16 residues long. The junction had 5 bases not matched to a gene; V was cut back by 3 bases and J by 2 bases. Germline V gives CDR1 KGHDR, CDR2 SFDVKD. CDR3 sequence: CATSDPGLATYNEQFF. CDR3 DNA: TGTGCCACCAGTGATCCCGGACTAGCCACCTACAATGAGCAGTTCTTC.

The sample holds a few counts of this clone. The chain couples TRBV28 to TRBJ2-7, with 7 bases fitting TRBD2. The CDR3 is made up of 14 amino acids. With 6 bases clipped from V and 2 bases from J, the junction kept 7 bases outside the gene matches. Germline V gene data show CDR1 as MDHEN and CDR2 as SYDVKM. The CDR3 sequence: CASRGLSLPYEQYF. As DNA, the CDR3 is TGTGCCAGCAGGGGACTATCCCTACCCTACGAGCAGTACTTC.

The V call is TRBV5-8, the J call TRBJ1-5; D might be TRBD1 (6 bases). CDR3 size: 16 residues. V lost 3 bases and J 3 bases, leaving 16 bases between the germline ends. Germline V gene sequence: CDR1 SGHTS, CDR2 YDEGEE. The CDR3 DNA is TGTGCCAGCAGCTGGGCGACGACAGGCCTCAATCAGCCCCAGCATTTT. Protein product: CASSWATTGLNQPQHF.

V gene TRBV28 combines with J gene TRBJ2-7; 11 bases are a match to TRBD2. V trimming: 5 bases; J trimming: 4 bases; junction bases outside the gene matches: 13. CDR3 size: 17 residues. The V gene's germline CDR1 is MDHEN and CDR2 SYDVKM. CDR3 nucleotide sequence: TGTGCCAGCAGTCCACCTTCCGGCGCTAGCGGGAGGTACGAGCAGTACTTC. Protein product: CASSPPSGASGRYEQYF. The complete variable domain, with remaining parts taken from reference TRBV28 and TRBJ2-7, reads DVKVTQSSRYLVKRTGEKVFLECVQDMDHENMFWYRQDPGLGLRLIYFSYDVKMKEKGDIPEGYSVSREKKERFSLILESASTNQTSMYLCASSPPSGASGRYEQYFGPGTRLTVT.

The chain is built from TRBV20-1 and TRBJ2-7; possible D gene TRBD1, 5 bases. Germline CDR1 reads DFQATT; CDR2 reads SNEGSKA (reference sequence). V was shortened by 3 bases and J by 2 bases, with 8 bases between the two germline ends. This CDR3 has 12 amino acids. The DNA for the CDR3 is TGCAGTGCTAGTTCAGGGACCTACGAGCAGTACTTC. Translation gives CSASSGTYEQYF.

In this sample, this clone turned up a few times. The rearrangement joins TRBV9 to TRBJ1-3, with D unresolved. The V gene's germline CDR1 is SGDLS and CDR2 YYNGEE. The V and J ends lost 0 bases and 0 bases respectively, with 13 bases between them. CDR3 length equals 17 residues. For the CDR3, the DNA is TGTGCCAGCAGCGTAGAACCTCAGGAACTCTCTGGAAACACCATATATTTT. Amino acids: CASSVEPQELSGNTIYF. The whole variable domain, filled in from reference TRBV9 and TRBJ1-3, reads DSGVTQTPKHLITATGQRVTLRCSPRSGDLSVYWYQQSLDQGLQFLIQYYNGEERAKGNILERFSAQQFPDLHSELNLSSLELGDSALYFCASSVEPQELSGNTIYFGEGSWLTVV.

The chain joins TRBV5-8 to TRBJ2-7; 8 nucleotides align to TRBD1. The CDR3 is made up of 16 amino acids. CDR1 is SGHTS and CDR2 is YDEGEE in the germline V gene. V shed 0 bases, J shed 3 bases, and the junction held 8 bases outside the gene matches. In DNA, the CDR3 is TGTGCCAGCAGCTTGGACCGGACAGGGTTGGTCTACGAGCAGTACTTC. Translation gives CASSLDRTGLVYEQYF.

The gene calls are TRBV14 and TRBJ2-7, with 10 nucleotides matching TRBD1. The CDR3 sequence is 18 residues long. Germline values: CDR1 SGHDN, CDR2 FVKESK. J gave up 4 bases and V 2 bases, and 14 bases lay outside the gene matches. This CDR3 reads CASSQPRKGQGPGYEQYF. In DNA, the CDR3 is TGTGCCAGCAGCCAACCAAGAAAGGGACAGGGGCCGGGGTACGAGCAGTACTTC. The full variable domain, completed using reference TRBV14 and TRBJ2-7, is EAGVTQFPSHSVIEKGQTVTLRCDPISGHDNLYWYRRVMGKEIKFLLHFVKESKQDESGMPNNRFLAERTGGTYSTLKVQPAELEDSGVYFCASSQPRKGQGPGYEQYFGPGTRLTVT.

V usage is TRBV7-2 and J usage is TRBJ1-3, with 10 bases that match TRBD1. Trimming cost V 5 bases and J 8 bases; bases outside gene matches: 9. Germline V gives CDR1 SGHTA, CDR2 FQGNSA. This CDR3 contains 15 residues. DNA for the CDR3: TGTGCCAGCAGCCAGACAGGGGGCAGTTGGGACACCATATATTTT. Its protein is CASSQTGGSWDTIYF. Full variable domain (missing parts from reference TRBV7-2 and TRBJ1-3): GAGVSQSPSNKVTEKGKDVELRCDPISGHTALYWYRQSLGQGLEFLIYFQGNSAPDKSGLPSDRFSAERTGGSVSTLTIQRTQQEDSAVYLCASSQTGGSWDTIYFGEGSWLTVV.

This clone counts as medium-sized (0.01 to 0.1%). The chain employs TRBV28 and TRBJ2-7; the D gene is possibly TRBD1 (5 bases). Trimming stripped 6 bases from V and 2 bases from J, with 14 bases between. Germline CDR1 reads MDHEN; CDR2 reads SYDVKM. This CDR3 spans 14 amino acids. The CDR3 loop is CASRPPGSTYEQYF. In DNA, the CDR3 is TGTGCCAGCAGGCCCCCAGGGTCGACCTACGAGCAGTACTTC.

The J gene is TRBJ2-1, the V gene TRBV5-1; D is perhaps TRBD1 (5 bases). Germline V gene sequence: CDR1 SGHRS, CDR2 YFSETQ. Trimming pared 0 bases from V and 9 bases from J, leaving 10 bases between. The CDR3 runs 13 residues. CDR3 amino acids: CASSLDRSIEQFF. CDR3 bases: TGCGCCAGCAGCTTGGACAGGTCTATTGAGCAGTTCTTC. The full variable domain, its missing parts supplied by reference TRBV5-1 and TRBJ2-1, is KAGVTQTPRYLIKTRGQQVTLSCSPISGHRSVSWYQQTPGQGLQFLFEYFSETQRNKGNFPGRFSGRQFSNSRSEMNVSTLELGDSALYLCASSLDRSIEQFFGPGTRLTVL.

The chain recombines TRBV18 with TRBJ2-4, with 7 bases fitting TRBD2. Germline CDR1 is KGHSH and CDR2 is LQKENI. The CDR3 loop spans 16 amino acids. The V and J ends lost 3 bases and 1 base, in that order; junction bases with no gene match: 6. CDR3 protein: CASSPGGAAAKNIQYF. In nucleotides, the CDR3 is TGTGCCAGCTCACCGGGAGGGGCTGCGGCCAAAAACATTCAGTACTTC.

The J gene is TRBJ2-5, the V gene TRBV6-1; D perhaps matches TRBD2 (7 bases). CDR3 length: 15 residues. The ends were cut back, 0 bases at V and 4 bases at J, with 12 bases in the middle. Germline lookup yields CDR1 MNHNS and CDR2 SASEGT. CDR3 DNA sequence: TGTGCCAGCAGTGAAGCAGGGGGGGTAGGAGAGACCCAGTACTTC. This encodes CASSEAGGVGETQYF.

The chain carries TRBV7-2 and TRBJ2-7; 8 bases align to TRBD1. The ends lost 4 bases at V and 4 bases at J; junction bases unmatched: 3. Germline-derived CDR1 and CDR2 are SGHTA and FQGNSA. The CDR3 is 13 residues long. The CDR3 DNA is TGTGCCAGCAGCTCAGGGACAGGTTACGAGCAGTACTTC. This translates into CASSSGTGYEQYF.

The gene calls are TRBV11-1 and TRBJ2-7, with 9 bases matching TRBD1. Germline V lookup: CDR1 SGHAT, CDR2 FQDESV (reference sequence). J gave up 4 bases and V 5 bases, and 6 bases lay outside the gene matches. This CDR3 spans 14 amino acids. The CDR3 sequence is CASSDGTGRYEQYF. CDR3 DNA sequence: TGTGCCAGCAGCGACGGGACAGGGAGGTACGAGCAGTACTTC.

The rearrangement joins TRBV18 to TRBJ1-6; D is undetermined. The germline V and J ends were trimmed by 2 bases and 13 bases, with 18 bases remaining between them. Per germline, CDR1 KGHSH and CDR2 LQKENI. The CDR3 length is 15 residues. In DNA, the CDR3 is TGTGCCAGCTCACCAGATTCATCGGGTTTATGGCCCCTCCACTTT. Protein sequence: CASSPDSSGLWPLHF.

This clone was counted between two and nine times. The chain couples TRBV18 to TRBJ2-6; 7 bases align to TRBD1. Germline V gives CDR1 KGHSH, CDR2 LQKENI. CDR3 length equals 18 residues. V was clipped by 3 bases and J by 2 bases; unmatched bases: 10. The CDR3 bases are TGTGCCAGCTCACCTTCAGCCCCGACAGGGCCTGGGGCCAACGTCCTGACTTTC. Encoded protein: CASSPSAPTGPGANVLTF.

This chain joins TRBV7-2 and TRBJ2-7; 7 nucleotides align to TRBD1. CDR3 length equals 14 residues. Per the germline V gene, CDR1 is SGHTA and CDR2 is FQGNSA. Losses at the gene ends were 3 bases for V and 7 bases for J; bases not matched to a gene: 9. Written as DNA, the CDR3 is TGTGCCAGCAGCTTTACGACAGGGTCGGGGGAGCAGTACTTC. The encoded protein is CASSFTTGSGEQYF.

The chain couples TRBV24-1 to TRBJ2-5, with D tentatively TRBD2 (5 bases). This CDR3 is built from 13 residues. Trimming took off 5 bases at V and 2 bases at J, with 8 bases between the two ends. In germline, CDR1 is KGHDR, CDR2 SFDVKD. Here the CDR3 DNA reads TGTGCCACCAGTGGATCGGGACAAGAGACCCAGTACTTC. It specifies CATSGSGQETQYF.